The 14 T cell receptor beta chains in this list originate from one sample, sequenced in a study of shared clonotypes between healthy human individuals. Repertoires were generated with immunoSEQ multiplex PCR, while TCRdb's copy carries only in-frame clones and drops some. The sample consists of approximately 2.5 million clones, more than 80% of them appearing once. The sample taken for sequencing was naive CD4+ T cells sorted from blood. As to subset: CD45RA+ positively selected. These receptors were collected from a man aged 18 to 30 in good health.

This sequence joins TRBV7-2 and TRBJ2-3; the D is unclear. This CDR3 is 14 amino acids long. Trimming removed 4 bases at V and 8 bases at J, with 16 bases between. Looked up from germline, CDR1 is SGHTA and CDR2 is FQGNSA. CDR3 nucleotide sequence: TGTGCCAGCAGCTCCCCTCGGCCGTCGTTTACGCAGTATTTT. Protein sequence: CASSSPRPSFTQYF.

V gene TRBV7-9 combines with J gene TRBJ1-2; tentative D call: TRBD1 (6 bases). This CDR3 contains 13 residues. V lost 1 base and J lost 4, with 7 bases in between. Germline V CDR1 and CDR2: SEHNR, FQNEAQ (reference sequence). The CDR3 sequence is CASSLGQVYGYTF. CDR3 sequence (DNA): TGTGCCAGCAGCTTAGGACAGGTCTATGGCTACACCTTC.

V is TRBV6-6 and J is TRBJ2-7; tentative D call: TRBD2 (6 bases). The CDR3 sequence is 11 residues long. V was cut by 5 bases and J by 12 bases, with 14 bases left in between. Germline V lookup: CDR1 MNHNY, CDR2 SVGAGI (reference sequence). The CDR3 nucleotides are TGTGCCAGCAGTGCCCCGGGGGAATGGTACTTC. Its protein is CASSAPGEWYF.

This chain joins TRBV19 and TRBJ2-6; possible D gene TRBD1, 6 bases. Germline V gene sequence: CDR1 LNHDA, CDR2 SQIVND (reference sequence). V gave up 9 bases and J gave up 0 bases, with 21 bases separating them. The CDR3 is 18 amino acids. CDR3 protein: CASKWGQGTFSGANVLTF. DNA of the CDR3: TGTGCCAGCAAATGGGGGCAGGGAACCTTCTCTGGGGCCAACGTCCTGACTTTC.

A few counts support this clone. The chain recombines TRBV4-3 with TRBJ1-5; no reliable D call. Germline V CDR1 and CDR2: LGHNA, YSLEER. Trimming took off 0 bases at V and 6 bases at J, with 12 bases between the two ends. The CDR3 length is 15 residues. CDR3 coding DNA: TGCGCCAGCAGCCAAGAAGATGGGGTTCGTCAGCCCCAGCATTTT. This codes for CASSQEDGVRQPQHF.

The chain recombines TRBV6-1 with TRBJ1-1; D not certain. Germline V lookup: CDR1 MNHNS, CDR2 SASEGT. The CDR3 length is 15 residues. The V and J ends lost 7 bases and 1 base respectively, with 16 bases between them. CDR3 in DNA: TGTGCCAGCACTCAGAACCCAGGTGGGAACACTGAAGCTTTCTTT. It specifies CASTQNPGGNTEAFF.

This chain connects TRBV11-2 to TRBJ1-2; 9 nucleotides agree with TRBD1. There are 13 residues in the CDR3. The germline CDR1 and CDR2 sequences are SGHAT and FQNNGV. Losses at the gene ends were 5 bases for V and 6 bases for J; bases not matched to a gene: 4. The CDR3 spells CASSVDRGDGYTF. Here the CDR3 DNA reads TGTGCCAGCAGCGTCGACAGGGGGGATGGCTACACCTTC. The complete variable domain, with remaining parts taken from reference TRBV11-2 and TRBJ1-2, reads EAGVAQSPRYKIIEKRQSVAFWCNPISGHATLYWYQQILGQGPKLLIQFQNNGVVDDSQLPKDRFSAERLKGVDSTLKIQPAKLEDSAVYLCASSVDRGDGYTFGSGTRLTVV.

The chain has TRBV7-2 and TRBJ2-1; 11 bases fit TRBD2. Trimming removed 5 bases from V and 2 bases from J; junction bases left unmatched: 5. Germline lookup yields CDR1 SGHTA and CDR2 FQGNSA. This CDR3 is built from 16 residues. This chain's CDR3 is CASSPSSGRPYNEQFF. The CDR3 DNA reads TGTGCCAGCAGCCCGTCTAGCGGGAGGCCCTACAATGAGCAGTTCTTC.

The rearrangement uses TRBV14 and TRBJ2-5, with a weak D call TRBD1 (6 bases). The V end lost 3 bases, the J end lost 5 bases, and 19 bases lay between the germline ends. The CDR3 has 16 residues. Per germline, CDR1 SGHDN and CDR2 FVKESK. In DNA form, the CDR3 reads TGTGCCAGCAGCCAGAGAAGTTTTTGGGGGCAGGAGACCCAGTACTTC. It specifies CASSQRSFWGQETQYF.

A note on this clone: The sample contains more than one DNA sequence encoding this CDR3. The genes are TRBV19 and TRBJ2-3; unclear D gene. The CDR3 is 14 residues long. Trimming removed 3 bases at V and 3 bases at J, with 10 bases between. Germline-derived CDR1 and CDR2 are LNHDA and SQIVND (reference sequence). The DNA of the CDR3 is TGTGCCAGTAGTATCATAGATGGGACAGATACGCAGTATTTT. The encoded protein is CASSIIDGTDTQYF.

The chain recombines TRBV6-4 with TRBJ2-7, with 7 positions matching TRBD1. In germline, CDR1 is MRHNA, CDR2 SNTAGT. The CDR3 runs 15 residues. Germline trimming cut 1 base from V and 3 bases from J; bases unmatched to any gene: 6. The CDR3 region is CASSDWGTDFYEQYF. The CDR3 coding sequence is TGTGCCAGCAGTGACTGGGGGACAGATTTCTACGAGCAGTACTTC.

This clone appeared a single time. The chain joins TRBV14 to TRBJ2-1; D is undetermined. Germline lookup yields CDR1 SGHDN and CDR2 FVKESK. V was clipped by 4 bases and J by 0 bases, with 10 bases between them. The CDR3 is 15 residues long. Here the CDR3 reads CASSLDLSSYNEQFF. CDR3 DNA sequence: TGTGCCAGCAGCCTCGACTTGAGCTCCTACAATGAGCAGTTCTTC.

CDR3 sequence: CASSPLDSPSGANVLTF. The CDR3 nucleotides read TGTGCCAGCTCACCACTGGACAGCCCCTCTGGGGCCAACGTCCTGACTTTC. V usage is TRBV18 and J usage is TRBJ2-6; D possibly corresponds to TRBD1 (6 bases). Between the trimmed V and J ends, which lost 1 base and 0 bases, there was a span of 10 bases. The V gene's germline CDR1 is KGHSH and CDR2 LQKENI. The CDR3 has 17 amino acids.

V and J are TRBV7-2 and TRBJ2-3; 11 bases are a match to TRBD2. The CDR3 runs 15 residues. Trimming took 6 bases from V and 2 from J; bases not matched to a gene: 4. Germline CDR1 and CDR2: SGHTA and FQGNSA. CDR3 in DNA: TGTGCCAGCAGTCGGACTAGCGGGTACACAGATACGCAGTATTTT. Amino acid sequence: CASSRTSGYTDTQYF.